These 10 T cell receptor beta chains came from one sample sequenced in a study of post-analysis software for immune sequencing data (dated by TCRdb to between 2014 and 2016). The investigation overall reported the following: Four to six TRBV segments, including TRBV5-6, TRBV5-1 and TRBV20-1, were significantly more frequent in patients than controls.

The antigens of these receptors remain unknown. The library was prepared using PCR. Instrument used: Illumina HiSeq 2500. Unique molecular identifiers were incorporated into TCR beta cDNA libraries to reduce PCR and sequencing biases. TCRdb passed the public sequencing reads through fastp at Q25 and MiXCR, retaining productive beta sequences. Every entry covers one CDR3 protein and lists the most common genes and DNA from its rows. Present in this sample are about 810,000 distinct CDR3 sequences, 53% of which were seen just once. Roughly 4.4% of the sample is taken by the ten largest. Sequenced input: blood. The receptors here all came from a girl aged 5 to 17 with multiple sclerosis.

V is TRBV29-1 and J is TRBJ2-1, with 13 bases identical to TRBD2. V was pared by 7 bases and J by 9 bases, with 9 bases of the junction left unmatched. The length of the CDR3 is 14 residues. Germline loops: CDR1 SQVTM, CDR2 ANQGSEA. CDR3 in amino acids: CSGSLAGGPGEQFF. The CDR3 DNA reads TGCAGCGGCTCACTAGCGGGGGGGCCTGGTGAGCAGTTCTTC.

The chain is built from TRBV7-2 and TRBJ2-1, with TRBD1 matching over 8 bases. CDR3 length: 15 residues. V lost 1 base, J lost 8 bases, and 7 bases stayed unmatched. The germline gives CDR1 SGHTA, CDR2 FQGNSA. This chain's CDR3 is CASSLVAGGDYEQFF. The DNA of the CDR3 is TGTGCCAGCAGCTTAGTTGCAGGGGGCGATTATGAGCAGTTCTTC.

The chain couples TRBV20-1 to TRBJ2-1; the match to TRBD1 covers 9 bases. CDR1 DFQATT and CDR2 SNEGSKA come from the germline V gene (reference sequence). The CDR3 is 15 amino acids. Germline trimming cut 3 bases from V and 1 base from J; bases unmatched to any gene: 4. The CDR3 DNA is TGCAGTGCTAGTGGGGACAGGGAATCCTACAATGAGCAGTTCTTC. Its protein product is CSASGDRESYNEQFF.

DNA of the CDR3: TGTGCCAGCAGCAAACTGCCTAGCGGGGGATACGAGCAGTACTTC. Translation gives CASSKLPSGGYEQYF. The chain has TRBV21-1 and TRBJ2-7; the DNA was not compared with TRBD2, the D call given in the table. TRBV21-1 is shown as a pseudogene. The CDR3 loop spans 15 amino acids.

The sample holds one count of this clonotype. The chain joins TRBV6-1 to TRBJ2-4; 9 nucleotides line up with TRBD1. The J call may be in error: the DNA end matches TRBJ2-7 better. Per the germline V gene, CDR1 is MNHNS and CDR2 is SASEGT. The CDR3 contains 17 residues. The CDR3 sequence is CASSTKIQGASPYEQYF. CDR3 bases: TGTGCCAGCAGTACCAAGATACAGGGGGCTTCACCCTACGAGCAGTACTTC.

The CDR3 nucleotides read TGCAGCGTTGGTGTCGGCAGGGGGCTCTACGAGCAGTACTTC. Encoded protein: CSVGVGRGLYEQYF. The chain uses TRBV29-1 and TRBJ2-7, with 8 bases identical to TRBD1. Germline V gene sequence: CDR1 SQVTM, CDR2 ANQGSEA. The CDR3 extends over 14 amino acids. The V and J ends lost 4 bases and 3 bases, in that order; junction bases with no gene match: 8.

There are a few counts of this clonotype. CDR3 nucleotides: TGCGCCAGCAGCTTGGTTGCTACGAGGGGGGCCAAAAACATTCAGTACTTC. Amino acids: CASSLVATRGAKNIQYF. The rearrangement uses TRBV5-1 and TRBJ2-4, with D maybe TRBD1 (6 bases). Trimming cost V 0 bases and J 1 base, with 14 bases left between them. CDR3 length equals 17 residues. Germline CDR1 and CDR2: SGHRS and YFSETQ.

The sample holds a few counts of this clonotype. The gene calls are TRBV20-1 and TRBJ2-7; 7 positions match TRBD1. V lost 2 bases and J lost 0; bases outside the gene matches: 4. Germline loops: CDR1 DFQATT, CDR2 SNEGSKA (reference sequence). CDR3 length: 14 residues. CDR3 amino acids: CSARLRDSSYEQYF. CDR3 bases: TGCAGTGCTAGACTCCGGGACAGCTCCTACGAGCAGTACTTC.

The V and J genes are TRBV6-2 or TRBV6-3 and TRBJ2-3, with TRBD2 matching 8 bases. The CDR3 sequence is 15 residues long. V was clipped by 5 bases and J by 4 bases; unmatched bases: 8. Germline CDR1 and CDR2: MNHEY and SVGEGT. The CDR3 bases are TGTGCCAGCAGTCATGGGACTAGATACGCAGATACGCAGTATTTT. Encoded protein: CASSHGTRYADTQYF.

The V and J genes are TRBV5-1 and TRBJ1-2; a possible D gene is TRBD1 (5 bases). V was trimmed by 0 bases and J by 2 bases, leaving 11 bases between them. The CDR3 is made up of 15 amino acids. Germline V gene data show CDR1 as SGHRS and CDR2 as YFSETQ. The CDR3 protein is CASSLGPGENYGYTF. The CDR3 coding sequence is TGCGCCAGCAGCTTGGGGCCGGGGGAAAACTATGGCTACACCTTC.